This TCR beta chain was documented in a study of T cells in Graves' hyperthyroidism and ophthalmopathy. CDR1 is MNHEY and CDR2 is SVGEGT in the germline V gene. The CDR3 contains 12 residues. V was pared by 0 bases and J by 8 bases, with 7 bases between. Using RNA transcripts as the source, TCR beta CDR3 regions were amplified. The HTBI primer set drove a first-round RT-PCR of the TCR CDR3. One entry per CDR3 protein results from TCRdb running MiXCR on the multiplex PCR reads. The sample yields around 620,000 distinct CDR3 sequences, 15% to 20% seen once. This clonotype was detected many times. An absence of ophthalmopathy progression within 18 months meant stable Graves' hyperthyroidism.

This receptor was taken from a woman aged 25 to 39 with Graves' hyperthyroidism. The sample comprised blood. The chain is built from TRBV6-2 or TRBV6-3 and TRBJ1-2; D is uncertain. The CDR3 protein is CASSYSGFGYTF. The CDR3 nucleotides are TGTGCCAGCAGTTACTCCGGGTTCGGCTACACCTTC.